This TCR beta chain derives from a study of shared clonotypes between healthy human individuals. Regarding the study as a whole: Generally, naive subsets came out with larger estimated richness than memory subsets. Tissue TCR repertoires likely differ from these blood-only repertoires. Clonotype sharing among donors was expected to depend on sequencing depth.

Note on this clone: The target antigen is unknown. This specimen includes other DNA sequences encoding the same CDR3.

This table comes from immunoSEQ multiplex PCR, and its TCRdb copy is limited to in-frame clones, with some not included. The sample contains fewer than 1.8 million clones, 97% to 99% of which appear only once. Trimming at V came to 4 bases and at J to 2 bases, leaving 7 bases not matched to a gene. This CDR3 is 15 amino acids long. Per germline, CDR1 MDHEN and CDR2 SYDVKM. The sequencing sample was made of naive CD4+ T cells sorted from blood. The subset: CD45RA+ positively selected. This receptor was identified in a young man in good health. The chain carries TRBV28 and TRBJ2-7, with TRBD1 matching 8 bases. The CDR3 coding sequence is TGTGCCAGCAGTTCAGTAGGACAGGGAGCCTACGAGCAGTACTTC. Its protein is CASSSVGQGAYEQYF.